A single sample gave rise to the 16 T cell receptor beta chains below, sequenced in a study of long-term antiretroviral therapy in people with HIV. Version v3.0 of the immunoSEQ assay was performed at survey level. The repertoire was sequenced with immunoSEQ multiplex PCR; TCRdb's copy has only in-frame clones and lacks some. The sample has some 35,000 clones, about four fifths seen once. This specimen was unsorted PBMCs, taken 3 years after starting antiretroviral therapy. These receptors were collected from a man in his fifties with HIV.

The chain combines TRBV28 with TRBJ1-5; no clear D gene. Per the germline V gene, CDR1 is MDHEN and CDR2 is SYDVKM. The V end was cut by 3 bases, the J end by 2 bases, with 8 bases between. This CDR3 has 14 residues. CDR3 in amino acids: CASSFGRRNQPQHF. As DNA, the CDR3 is TGTGCCAGCAGTTTTGGACGGCGCAATCAGCCCCAGCATTTT.

The J gene is TRBJ1-3, the V gene TRBV7-2; no clear D gene. The CDR3 is 13 amino acids. CDR1 is SGHTA, CDR2 FQGNSA, per germline. V lost 5 bases and J 4 bases, leaving 9 bases between the germline ends. The CDR3 here is CASSPGRGNTIYF. The CDR3 coding sequence is TGTGCCAGCAGCCCCGGGCGCGGAAACACCATATATTTT.

The CDR3 is CASSQTGLNNEQFF. CDR3 coding DNA: TGCGCCAGCAGCCAGACGGGTCTAAACAATGAGCAGTTCTTC. J is TRBJ2-1 and V is TRBV4-3; D unclear. Germline values: CDR1 LGHNA, CDR2 YSLEER. V was clipped by 3 bases and J by 5 bases, with 11 bases between them. This CDR3 has 14 residues.

The CDR3 spells CASSPLGQWAGAGANVLTF. The CDR3 nucleotides are TGTGCCAGCTCACCCCTCGGACAGTGGGCGGGTGCTGGGGCCAACGTCCTGACTTTC. The rearrangement links TRBV18 to TRBJ2-6; possible D gene TRBD1, 6 bases. Trimming pared 3 bases from V and 2 bases from J, leaving 20 bases between. This CDR3 has 19 amino acids. Germline V gives CDR1 KGHSH, CDR2 LQKENI.

The V and J genes are TRBV7-2 and TRBJ2-1; D remains unclear. The CDR3 has 12 amino acids. The germline gives CDR1 SGHTA, CDR2 FQGNSA. Trimming removed 5 bases from V and 8 bases from J, with 10 bases in between. The CDR3 bases are TGTGCCAGCAGCCCTACTCAGCATGAGCAGTTCTTC. Translating gives CASSPTQHEQFF.

This clone has only one observation. V is TRBV27 and J is TRBJ1-1; 8 positions match TRBD1. The CDR3 extends over 16 amino acids. CDR1 and CDR2 (germline): MNHEY, SMNVEV (reference sequence). V gave up 5 bases and J gave up 4 bases; unmatched junction bases: 12. The CDR3 nucleotides are TGTGCCAGCAGTCCCTATACAGGACAGGGACGCACTGAAGCTTTCTTT. Encoded protein: CASSPYTGQGRTEAFF.

The V gene is TRBV6-5, the J gene TRBJ2-3; 14 bases match TRBD2. This CDR3 comprises 16 residues. V shed 4 bases, J shed 7 bases, and the junction held 7 bases outside the gene matches. Germline V lookup: CDR1 MNHEY, CDR2 SVGAGI. In nucleotides, the CDR3 is TGTGCCAGCAGTTCACCGGGACTAGCGGGAGCATATACGCAGTATTTT. Its translation is CASSSPGLAGAYTQYF.

This clone was counted once. The genes are TRBV6-5 and TRBJ2-7; possible D gene TRBD1, 6 bases. Germline CDR1 is MNHEY and CDR2 is SVGAGI. Between the trimmed V and J ends, which lost 2 bases and 5 bases, there was a span of 13 bases. This CDR3 contains 14 residues. Here the CDR3 DNA reads TGTGCCAGCAGTTACGAGCAGGGGCGGAACGAGCAGTACTTC. Protein product: CASSYEQGRNEQYF.

This clone was counted between two and nine times. This chain connects TRBV5-1 to TRBJ2-7; no reliable D call. Per the germline V gene, CDR1 is SGHRS and CDR2 is YFSETQ. Trimming stripped 0 bases from V and 0 bases from J, with 7 bases between. CDR3 size: 14 residues. DNA for the CDR3: TGCGCCAGCAGCTTGGCTGGGGTCTCCTACGAGCAGTACTTC. Encoded protein: CASSLAGVSYEQYF.

This clone was observed a handful of times. The chain is built from TRBV18 and TRBJ1-6; TRBD1 is a possible D gene (5 bases). V was trimmed by 6 bases and J by 4 bases, leaving 22 bases between them. Germline values: CDR1 KGHSH, CDR2 LQKENI. The CDR3 is made up of 18 amino acids. CDR3 region: CASSLALLRGAYNSPLHF. CDR3 DNA: TGTGCCAGCTCCCTCGCCCTCCTCCGGGGCGCATATAATTCACCCCTCCACTTT.

V usage is TRBV30 and J usage is TRBJ1-2; 8 bases map to TRBD1. V lost 3 bases to trimming and J lost 3 bases; unmatched junction nucleotides: 18. The CDR3 loop spans 18 amino acids. Germline assignment: CDR1 GTSNPN and CDR2 SVGIG (reference sequence). The CDR3 protein is CAWSLGARDRYLHYGYTF. The CDR3 coding sequence is TGTGCCTGGAGCCTCGGCGCCCGGGACAGGTACTTACACTATGGCTACACCTTC.

The chain carries TRBV5-1 and TRBJ2-2; TRBD2 matches 11 bases. V shed 4 bases, J shed 2 bases, and the junction held 10 bases outside the gene matches. CDR1 SGHRS and CDR2 YFSETQ come from the germline V gene. The CDR3 spans 18 residues. CDR3 in DNA: TGCGCCAGCAGCCGAAACCTCGGGACTAGCGGAAACACCGGGGAGCTGTTTTTT. This codes for CASSRNLGTSGNTGELFF.

This clone was counted only a few times. The chain couples TRBV7-2 to TRBJ2-1; D gene uncertain. The V gene's germline CDR1 is SGHTA and CDR2 FQGNSA. The CDR3 length is 12 residues. Trimming left V 5 bases short and J 8 bases short, with 10 bases between. The CDR3 loop is CASSILLDEQFF. DNA of the CDR3: TGTGCCAGCAGCATCCTGTTGGATGAGCAGTTCTTC. Using reference TRBV7-2 and TRBJ2-1 for the parts outside the CDR3, the full variable domain is GAGVSQSPSNKVTEKGKDVELRCDPISGHTALYWYRQSLGQGLEFLIYFQGNSAPDKSGLPSDRFSAERTGGSVSTLTIQRTQQEDSAVYLCASSILLDEQFFGPGTRLTVL.

The CDR3: CASSLVTATTDTQYF. CDR3 bases: TGCGCCAGCAGCTTGGTAACGGCAACCACAGATACGCAGTATTTT. The chain couples TRBV5-1 to TRBJ2-3; no reliable D call. The CDR3 length is 15 residues. Germline CDR1 and CDR2: SGHRS and YFSETQ. The V end was cut by 0 bases, the J end by 2 bases, with 10 bases between.

The chain combines TRBV28 with TRBJ1-1, with 7 bases aligning to TRBD1. J was trimmed by 0 bases and V by 5 bases; bases with no gene match: 12. The CDR3 spans 17 residues. Germline assignment: CDR1 MDHEN and CDR2 SYDVKM. CDR3 amino acids: CASSLLTGRDMNTEAFF. As DNA, the CDR3 is TGTGCCAGCAGTCTCCTGACAGGGCGGGACATGAACACTGAAGCTTTCTTT.

CDR3 bases: TGTGCCAGCAGTTGGGCCGGGGACAGCCAAGAGACCCAGTACTTC. This sequence encodes CASSWAGDSQETQYF. V and J are TRBV6-5 and TRBJ2-5; 7 nucleotides agree with TRBD1. Unmatched junction bases numbered 6, after V lost 4 bases and J lost 1 base. The CDR3 length is 15 residues. The V gene's germline CDR1 is MNHEY and CDR2 SVGAGI.